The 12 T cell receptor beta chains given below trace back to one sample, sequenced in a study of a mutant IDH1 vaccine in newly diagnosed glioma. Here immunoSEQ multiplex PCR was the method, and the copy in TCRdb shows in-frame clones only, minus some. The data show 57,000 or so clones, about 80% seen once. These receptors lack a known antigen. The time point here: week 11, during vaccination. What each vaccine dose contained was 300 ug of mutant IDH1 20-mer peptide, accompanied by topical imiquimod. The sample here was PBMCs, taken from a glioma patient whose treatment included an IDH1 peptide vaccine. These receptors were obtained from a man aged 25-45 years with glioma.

DNA of the CDR3: TGTGCCACCAGCAGAGAAGGGACAGGGATCTTCTATGGCTACACCTTC. Its translation: CATSREGTGIFYGYTF. The chain combines TRBV15 with TRBJ1-2; TRBD1 matches at 9 bases. V lost 0 bases to trimming and J lost 4 bases; unmatched junction nucleotides: 6. CDR1 is LNHNV and CDR2 is YYDKDF in the germline V gene (reference sequence). CDR3 length: 16 amino acids.

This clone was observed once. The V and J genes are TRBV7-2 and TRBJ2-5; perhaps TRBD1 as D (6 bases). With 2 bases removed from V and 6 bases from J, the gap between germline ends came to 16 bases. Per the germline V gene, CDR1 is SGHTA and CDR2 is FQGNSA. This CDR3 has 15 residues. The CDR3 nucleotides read TGTGCCAGCAGCTTAACGGACAGCCAGAGGCAGACCCAGTACTTC. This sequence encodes CASSLTDSQRQTQYF.

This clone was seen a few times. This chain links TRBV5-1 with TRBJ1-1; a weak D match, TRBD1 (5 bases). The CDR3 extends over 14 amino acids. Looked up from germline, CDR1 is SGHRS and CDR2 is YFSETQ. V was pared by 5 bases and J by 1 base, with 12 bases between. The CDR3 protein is CASSLDSWNTEAFF. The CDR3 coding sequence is TGCGCCAGCAGTCTTGACAGTTGGAACACTGAAGCTTTCTTT.

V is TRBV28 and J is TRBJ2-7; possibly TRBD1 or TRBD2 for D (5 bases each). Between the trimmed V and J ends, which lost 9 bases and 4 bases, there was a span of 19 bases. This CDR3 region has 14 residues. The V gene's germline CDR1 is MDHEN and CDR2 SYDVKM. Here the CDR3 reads CASTKWGSAYEQYF. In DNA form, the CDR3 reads TGTGCCAGTACAAAGTGGGGGTCTGCTTACGAGCAGTACTTC.

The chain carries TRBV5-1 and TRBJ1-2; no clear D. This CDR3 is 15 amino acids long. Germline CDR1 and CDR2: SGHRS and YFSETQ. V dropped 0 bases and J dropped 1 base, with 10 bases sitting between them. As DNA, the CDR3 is TGCGCCAGCAGCTTGGCGTTAGGGAATAACTATGGCTACACCTTC. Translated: CASSLALGNNYGYTF.

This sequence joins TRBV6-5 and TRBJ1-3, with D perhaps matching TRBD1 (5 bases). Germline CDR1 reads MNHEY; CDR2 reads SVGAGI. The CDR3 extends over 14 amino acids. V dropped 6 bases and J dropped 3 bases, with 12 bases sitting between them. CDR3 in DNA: TGTGCCAGCAGCCCCCAGGGCAATGGAAACACCATATATTTT. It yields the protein CASSPQGNGNTIYF.

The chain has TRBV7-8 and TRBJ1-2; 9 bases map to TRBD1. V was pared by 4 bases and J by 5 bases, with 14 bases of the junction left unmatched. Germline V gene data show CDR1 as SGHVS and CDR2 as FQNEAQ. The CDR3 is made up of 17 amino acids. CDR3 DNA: TGTGCCAGCAGCTCATCGGGACAGGGCAAACTATTTTATGGCTACACCTTC. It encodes CASSSSGQGKLFYGYTF.

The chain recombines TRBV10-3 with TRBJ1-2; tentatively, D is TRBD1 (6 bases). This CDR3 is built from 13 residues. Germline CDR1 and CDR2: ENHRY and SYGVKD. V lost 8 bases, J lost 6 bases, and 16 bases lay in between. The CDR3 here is CAIGDRRSNGYTF. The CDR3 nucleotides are TGTGCCATCGGAGACAGGAGAAGCAATGGCTACACCTTC.

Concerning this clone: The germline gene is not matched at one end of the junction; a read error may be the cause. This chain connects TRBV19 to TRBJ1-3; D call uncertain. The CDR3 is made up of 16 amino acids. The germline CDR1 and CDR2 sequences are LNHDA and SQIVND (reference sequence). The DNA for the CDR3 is TGTGCCAGTAGTATTGGGCGTCCGGACTCTGGAGACACCATATATTTT. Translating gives CASSIGRPDSGDTIYF.

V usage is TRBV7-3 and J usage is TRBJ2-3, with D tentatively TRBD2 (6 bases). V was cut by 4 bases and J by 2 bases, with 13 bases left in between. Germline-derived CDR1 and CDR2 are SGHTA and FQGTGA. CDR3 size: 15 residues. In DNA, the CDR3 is TGTGCCAGCAGCTCCGGGACTTTTCCCACAGATACGCAGTATTTT. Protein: CASSSGTFPTDTQYF.

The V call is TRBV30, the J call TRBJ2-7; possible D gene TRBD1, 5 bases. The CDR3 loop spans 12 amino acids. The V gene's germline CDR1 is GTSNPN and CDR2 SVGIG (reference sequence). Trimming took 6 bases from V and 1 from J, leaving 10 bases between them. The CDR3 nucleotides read TGTGCCTGTCACAGGTCTTCCTACGAGCAGTACTTC. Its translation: CACHRSSYEQYF.

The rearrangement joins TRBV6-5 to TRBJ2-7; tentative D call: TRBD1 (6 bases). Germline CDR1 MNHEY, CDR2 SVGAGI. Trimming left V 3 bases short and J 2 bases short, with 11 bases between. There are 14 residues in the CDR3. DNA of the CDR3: TGTGCCAGCAGTTATGCACAGGGCACCTACGAGCAGTACTTC. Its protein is CASSYAQGTYEQYF.